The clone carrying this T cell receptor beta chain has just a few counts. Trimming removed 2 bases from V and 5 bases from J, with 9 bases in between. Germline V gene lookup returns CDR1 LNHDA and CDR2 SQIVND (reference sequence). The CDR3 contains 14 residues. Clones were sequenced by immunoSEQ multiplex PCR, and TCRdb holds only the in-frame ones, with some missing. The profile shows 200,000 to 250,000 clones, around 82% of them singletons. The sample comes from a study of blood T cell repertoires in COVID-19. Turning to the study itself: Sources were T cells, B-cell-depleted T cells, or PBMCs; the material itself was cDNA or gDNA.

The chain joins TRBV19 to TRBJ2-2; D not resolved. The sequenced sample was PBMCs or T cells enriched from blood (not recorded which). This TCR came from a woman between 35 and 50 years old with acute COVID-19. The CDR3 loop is CASSILPETGELFF. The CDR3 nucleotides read TGTGCCAGTAGTATACTCCCAGAAACCGGGGAGCTGTTTTTT.